This is a list of T cell receptor beta chains from one sample in a study of cytomegalovirus exposure and HLA in healthy donors. Using immunoSEQ multiplex PCR, the repertoire was profiled, and TCRdb retains in-frame clones only, with some absent. The sample contains some 150,000 clones, 80% to 85% of which appear only once. The specimen was PBMCs. The origin of the receptors is a woman between 45 and 60 years old in good health and CMV-seropositive. The CDR3 runs from the conserved cysteine through the conserved F or W. A D gene is named only where the DNA matches it firmly. A clone size is listed for some rows: how often the clone was seen (once, few, many), or a class if it is expanded.

V: TRBV25-1
size: NA
D: TRBD2
J: TRBJ2-1
CDR3: CASTRAGAYNEQFF
DNA: TGTGCCAGCACCAGGGCGGGAGCCTACAATGAGCAGTTCTTC

V: TRBV5-6
size: NA
D: NA
J: TRBJ2-3
CDR3: CASSYRQAGATDTQYF
DNA: TGTGCCAGCAGTTATCGACAGGCTGGAGCCACAGATACGCAGTATTTT

V: TRBV7-3
size: NA
D: TRBD2
J: TRBJ2-3
CDR3: CASSQSGMADTQYF
DNA: TGTGCCAGCAGCCAGAGCGGGATGGCAGATACGCAGTATTTT

V: TRBV5-6
size: NA
D: NA
J: TRBJ1-5
CDR3: CASSLGLGSVQPQHF
DNA: TGTGCCAGCAGCTTGGGATTGGGCTCAGTTCAGCCCCAGCATTTT

V: TRBV6-6
size: once
D: NA
J: TRBJ2-1
CDR3: CASSYGGAYNEQFF
DNA: TGTGCCAGCAGTTACGGGGGCGCCTACAATGAGCAGTTCTTC

V: TRBV5-1
size: NA
D: NA
J: TRBJ2-1
CDR3: CASSLPRATSEQFF
DNA: TGCGCCAGCAGCTTGCCCAGGGCCACATCTGAGCAGTTCTTC

V: TRBV5-8
size: once
D: TRBD2
J: TRBJ2-3
CDR3: CASSWGLAATDTQYF
DNA: TGTGCCAGCAGCTGGGGACTAGCGGCCACAGATACGCAGTATTTT

V: TRBV2
size: few
D: TRBD2
J: TRBJ2-1
CDR3: CASSAAGVEQFF
DNA: TGTGCCAGCAGTGCAGCGGGAGTTGAGCAGTTCTTC

V: TRBV19
size: once
D: TRBD1
J: TRBJ2-7
CDR3: CASSMDRGVGEQYF
DNA: TGTGCCAGTAGTATGGACAGGGGAGTTGGCGAGCAGTACTTC

V: TRBV11-1
size: NA
D: NA
J: TRBJ2-1
CDR3: CASSSVSNEQFF
DNA: TGTGCCAGCAGTTCGGTTAGCAATGAGCAGTTCTTC

V: TRBV7-8
size: NA
D: NA
J: TRBJ1-5
CDR3: CASSASLYQPQHF
DNA: TGTGCCAGCAGCGCCTCTCTATATCAGCCCCAGCATTTT

V: TRBV21-1
size: NA
D: NA
J: TRBJ1-2
CDR3: CASSAPSTENYGYTF
DNA: TGTGCCAGCAGCGCCCCTTCGACAGAAAACTATGGCTACACCTTC

V: TRBV27
size: NA
D: TRBD2
J: TRBJ2-3
CDR3: CASIALGGVSDTQYF
DNA: TGTGCCAGCATCGCTCTCGGGGGGGTCTCAGATACGCAGTATTTT

V: TRBV7-9
size: once
D: TRBD2
J: TRBJ2-1
CDR3: CSSSPPGTSGRAFYNEQFF
DNA: TGTTCCAGCAGCCCCCCCGGGACTAGCGGGAGGGCCTTCTACAATGAGCAGTTCTTC

V: TRBV29-1
size: NA
D: TRBD1
J: TRBJ2-6
CDR3: CSVGTGAGANVLTF
DNA: TGCAGCGTTGGGACAGGTGCTGGGGCCAACGTCCTGACTTTC

V: TRBV23-1
size: NA
D: NA
J: TRBJ1-3
CDR3: CASSPFLLISGNTIYF
DNA: TGCGCCAGCAGTCCTTTTTTACTTATCTCTGGAAACACCATATATTTT

V: TRBV6-5
size: NA
D: TRBD1
J: TRBJ1-2
CDR3: CASRDRSPYGYTF
DNA: TGTGCCAGCAGGGACAGGTCCCCCTATGGCTACACCTTC

V: TRBV27
size: once
D: NA
J: TRBJ1-2
CDR3: CASSLSSPGYGYTF
DNA: TGTGCCAGCAGTTTATCGTCCCCAGGGTATGGCTACACCTTC

V: TRBV5-1
size: NA
D: NA
J: TRBJ2-3
CDR3: CASHLGPSTDTQYF
DNA: TGCGCCAGCCATCTGGGGCCTAGCACAGATACGCAGTATTTT

V: TRBV30
size: NA
D: NA
J: TRBJ2-7
CDR3: CAWKVSNRPYEQYF
DNA: TGTGCCTGGAAGGTTTCGAACAGACCTTACGAGCAGTACTTC

V: TRBV27
size: NA
D: NA
J: TRBJ2-6
CDR3: CASSPRSGANVLTF
DNA: TGTGCCAGCAGTCCCAGGTCAGGGGCCAACGTCCTGACTTTC

V: TRBV29-1
size: once
D: NA
J: TRBJ1-2
CDR3: CSVERGPGAYGYTF
DNA: TGCAGCGTTGAGCGAGGACCTGGGGCCTATGGCTACACCTTC

V: TRBV20-1
size: NA
D: NA
J: TRBJ2-6
CDR3: CSARSGNGLTF
DNA: TGCAGTGCTAGATCCGGGAACGGCCTGACTTTC

V: TRBV15
size: NA
D: NA
J: TRBJ2-5
CDR3: CATSRNLAAPVTQYF
DNA: TGTGCCACCAGCAGAAACTTAGCGGCCCCGGTGACCCAGTACTTC

V: TRBV7-2
size: NA
D: TRBD1
J: TRBJ2-7
CDR3: CASSFRDRVNEQYF
DNA: TGTGCCAGCAGCTTCCGGGACAGGGTTAACGAGCAGTACTTC

V: TRBV5-1
size: NA
D: NA
J: TRBJ1-4
CDR3: CASSLVGTELNEKLFF
DNA: TGCGCCAGCAGCTTGGTTGGTACGGAGCTTAATGAAAAACTGTTTTTT

V: TRBV7-3
size: few
D: NA
J: TRBJ2-1
CDR3: CASSLLGASDEQFF
DNA: TGTGCCAGCAGCTTACTTGGGGCTAGCGATGAGCAGTTCTTC

V: TRBV6-1
size: NA
D: NA
J: TRBJ2-7
CDR3: CASSGQWSSYEQYF
DNA: TGTGCCAGCAGCGGTCAGTGGAGCTCCTACGAGCAGTACTTC

V: TRBV2
size: NA
D: NA
J: TRBJ1-3
CDR3: CASTNGQSSGNTIYF
DNA: TGTGCCAGCACCAACGGACAGTCCTCTGGAAACACCATATATTTT

V: TRBV9
size: few
D: TRBD2
J: TRBJ2-3
CDR3: CASSATLAGTSTDTQYF
DNA: TGTGCCAGCAGCGCGACACTAGCGGGAACTAGCACAGATACGCAGTATTTT

V: TRBV7-6
size: NA
D: TRBD2
J: TRBJ2-1
CDR3: CASSLLAGVGNEQFF
DNA: TGTGCCAGCAGCTTACTAGCGGGAGTAGGAAATGAGCAGTTCTTC

V: TRBV6-5
size: NA
D: NA
J: TRBJ2-4
CDR3: CASKDYLNIQYF
DNA: TGTGCCAGCAAGGACTACCTAAACATTCAGTACTTC

V: TRBV7-2
size: NA
D: TRBD2
J: TRBJ2-3
CDR3: CASSFLAGGPGTQYF
DNA: TGTGCCAGCAGCTTTCTAGCGGGGGGCCCCGGGACGCAGTATTTT

V: TRBV7-3
size: NA
D: NA
J: TRBJ2-1
CDR3: CASSLRGQPTDEQFF
DNA: TGTGCCAGCAGCTTAAGAGGACAGCCGACGGATGAGCAGTTCTTC

V: TRBV9
size: NA
D: TRBD2
J: TRBJ2-1
CDR3: CASSVGLAEYNEQFF
DNA: TGTGCCAGCAGCGTAGGACTAGCGGAATACAATGAGCAGTTCTTC

V: TRBV30
size: NA
D: NA
J: TRBJ1-6
CDR3: CAWSVPGGAYGLGSYNSPLHF
DNA: TGTGCCTGGAGTGTACCGGGGGGGGCGTACGGACTCGGCTCCTATAATTCACCCCTCCACTTT

V: TRBV5-1
size: NA
D: TRBD2
J: TRBJ2-7
CDR3: CASSFGLGGAYEQYF
DNA: TGCGCCAGCAGCTTCGGACTTGGGGGGGCCTACGAGCAGTACTTC

V: TRBV5-5
size: NA
D: NA
J: TRBJ2-7
CDR3: CASSRGIYEQYF
DNA: TGTGCCAGCAGCCGCGGGATCTACGAGCAGTACTTC

V: TRBV27
size: once
D: TRBD2
J: TRBJ2-7
CDR3: CASSLSSGSASYEQYF
DNA: TGTGCCAGCAGTTTATCGAGCGGGAGTGCGTCCTACGAGCAGTACTTC

V: TRBV11-3
size: NA
D: TRBD2
J: TRBJ2-3
CDR3: CASSPGSGGDTQYF
DNA: TGTGCCAGCAGCCCCGGGTCGGGGGGGGATACGCAGTATTTT

V: TRBV25-1
size: NA
D: NA
J: TRBJ1-1
CDR3: CASSDPETGNTEAFF
DNA: TGTGCCAGCAGTGATCCAGAGACAGGGAACACTGAAGCTTTCTTT

V: TRBV6-1
size: NA
D: TRBD2
J: TRBJ2-4
CDR3: CASSEGLAQYF
DNA: TGTGCCAGCAGCGAGGGACTAGCTCAGTACTTC